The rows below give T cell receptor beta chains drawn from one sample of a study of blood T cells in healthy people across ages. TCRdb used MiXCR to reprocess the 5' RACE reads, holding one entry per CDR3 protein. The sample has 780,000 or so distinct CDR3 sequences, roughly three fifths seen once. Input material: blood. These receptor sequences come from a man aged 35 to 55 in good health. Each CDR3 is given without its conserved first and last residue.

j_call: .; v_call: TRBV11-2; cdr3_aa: ASSIGLAGGWETQY
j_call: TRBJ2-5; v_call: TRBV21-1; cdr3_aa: ASSNRRTGETQY
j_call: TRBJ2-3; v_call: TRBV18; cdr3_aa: ASSLLPGKAADTQY
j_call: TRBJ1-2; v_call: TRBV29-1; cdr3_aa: SVPGGQTMFGYT
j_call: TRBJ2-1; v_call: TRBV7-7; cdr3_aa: ASSLGPLANNEQF
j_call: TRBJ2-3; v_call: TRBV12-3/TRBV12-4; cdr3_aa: ASSSLGADTQY
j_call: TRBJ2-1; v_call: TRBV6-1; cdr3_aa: ASSGITGGEQF
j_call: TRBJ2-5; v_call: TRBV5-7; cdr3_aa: ASSYTDGLTGTFIVETQY
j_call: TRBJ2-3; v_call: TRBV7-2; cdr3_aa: ASNWAGVNTQY
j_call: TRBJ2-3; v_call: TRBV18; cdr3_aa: ASSPLSTDLSTDTQY
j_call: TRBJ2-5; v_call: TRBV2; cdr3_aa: ASSELAGGPRGTQY
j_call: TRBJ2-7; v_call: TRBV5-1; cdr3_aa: ASSLAFPYSGLEYEQY
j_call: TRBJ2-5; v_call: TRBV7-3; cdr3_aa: ASSPTGVNNEQY
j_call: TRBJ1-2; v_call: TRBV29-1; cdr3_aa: SVEREGINYGYT
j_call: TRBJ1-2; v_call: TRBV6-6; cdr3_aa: ASRSPSGYT
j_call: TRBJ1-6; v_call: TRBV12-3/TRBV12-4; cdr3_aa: ASSFGYPRSPLH
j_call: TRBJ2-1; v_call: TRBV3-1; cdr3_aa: ASSQDYRTGGRTYNEQF
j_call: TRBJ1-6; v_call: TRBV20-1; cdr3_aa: SARDPRGTSYSPLH
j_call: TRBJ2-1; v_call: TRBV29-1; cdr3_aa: SVEGIYYNEQF
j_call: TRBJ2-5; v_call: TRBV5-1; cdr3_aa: ASVKNPRETQY
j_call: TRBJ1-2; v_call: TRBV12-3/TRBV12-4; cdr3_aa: ASSLSYGNAYGYT
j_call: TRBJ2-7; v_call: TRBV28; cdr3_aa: ASRGGYYEQY
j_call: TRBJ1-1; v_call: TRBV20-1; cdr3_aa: SARDIQGVMNTEAF
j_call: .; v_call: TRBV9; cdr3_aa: ASGGQRYEQY
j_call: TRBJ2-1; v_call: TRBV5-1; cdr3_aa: ASREEMGGEQF
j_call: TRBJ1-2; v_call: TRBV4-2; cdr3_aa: ASSQAGTGDSIGGYT
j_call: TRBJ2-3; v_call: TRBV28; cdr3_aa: ASTISGPQDTQY
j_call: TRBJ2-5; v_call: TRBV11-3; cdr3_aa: ASSVHRGQETQY
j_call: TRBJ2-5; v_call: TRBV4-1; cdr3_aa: ASSQQQGTSAETQY
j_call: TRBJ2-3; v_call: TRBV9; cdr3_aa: ASSVARGGTDTQY
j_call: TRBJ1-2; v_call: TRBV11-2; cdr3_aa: ASSLDRRSYGYT
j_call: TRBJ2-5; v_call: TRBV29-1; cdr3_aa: SVVQGGETQY
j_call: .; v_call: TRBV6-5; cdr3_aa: ASSPLSGGIQY
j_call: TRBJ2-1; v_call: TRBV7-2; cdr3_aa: ASSSTRVQGREQF
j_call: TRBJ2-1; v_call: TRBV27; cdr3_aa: ATRGTSVSEQF
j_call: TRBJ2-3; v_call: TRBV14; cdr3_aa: ASSQENLFTDTQY
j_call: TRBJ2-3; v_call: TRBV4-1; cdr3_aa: ASSPPRAGADTQY
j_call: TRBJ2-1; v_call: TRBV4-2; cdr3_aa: ASSQDGGGKVNEQF
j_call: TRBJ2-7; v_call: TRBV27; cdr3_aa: ASSLRLAGDVSYEQY
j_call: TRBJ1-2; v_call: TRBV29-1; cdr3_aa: SVDTRGYT
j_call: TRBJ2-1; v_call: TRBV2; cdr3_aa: ASRGGWDNSYNEQF